Below, 15 T cell receptor beta chains from the same sample are listed, as sequenced in a study of beta chain features in type 1 diabetes. cDNA synthesis used the whole RNA isolate, giving expressed TCRB sequences. This table comes from immunoSEQ multiplex PCR, and its TCRdb copy is limited to in-frame clones, with some not included. The repertoire has fewer than 900,000 clones, roughly a sixth of them found once; the top ten carry 0.023%. Sequenced sample: naive CD4+ T cells from blood. These TCRs come from a woman younger than 30 in good health.

This clone has just a few counts. The gene calls are TRBV10-3 and TRBJ2-7; 8 bases are shared with TRBD1. V trimming: 10 bases; J trimming: 2 bases; junction bases outside the gene matches: 4. Germline values: CDR1 ENHRY, CDR2 SYGVKD. The CDR3 spans 12 residues. DNA of the CDR3: TGTGCCACCTCGGACAGGGCCTACGAGCAGTACTTC. Its translation: CATSDRAYEQYF.

The CDR3 nucleotides are TGTGCCAGCACCCTTGGGGTCCAAGAGACCCAGTACTTC. As protein: CASTLGVQETQYF. The genes are TRBV7-2 and TRBJ2-5, with D uncertain. CDR1 is SGHTA, CDR2 FQGNSA, per germline. Between the trimmed V and J ends, which lost 7 bases and 1 base, there was a span of 10 bases. CDR3 length: 13 residues.

This clone showed up just a few times. The genes are TRBV7-2 and TRBJ2-1; D is perhaps TRBD2 (7 bases). Germline V gives CDR1 SGHTA, CDR2 FQGNSA. Trimming pared 4 bases from V and 10 bases from J, leaving 26 bases between. The CDR3 spans 17 residues. The CDR3 DNA sequence: TGTGCCAGCAGCTCTAGGACCCTTCGGTGGGGGGGCCACGAGCAGTTCTTC. The encoded protein is CASSSRTLRWGGHEQFF.

The genes are TRBV6-6 and TRBJ1-3; D is ambiguous. This CDR3 contains 14 residues. V was clipped by 2 bases and J by 3 bases, with 8 bases between them. Germline V CDR1 and CDR2: MNHNY, SVGAGI (reference sequence). The CDR3 coding sequence is TGTGCCAGCAGTTACATGGGGAATGGAAACACCATATATTTT. As protein: CASSYMGNGNTIYF.

V gene TRBV2 combines with J gene TRBJ2-4; 8 nucleotides align to TRBD1. Per the germline V gene, CDR1 is SNHLY and CDR2 is FYNNEI. The junction had 4 bases not matched to a gene; V was cut back by 7 bases and J by 5 bases. CDR3 length equals 13 residues. CDR3 nucleotide sequence: TGTGCCAGCACCCGGGACAGGCAAAACATTCAGTACTTC. Its protein is CASTRDRQNIQYF.

On this clone itself: The sample carries other DNA sequences with the same CDR3. The CDR3 is CSASHYEQYF. In DNA, the CDR3 is TGCAGTGCTAGTCATTACGAGCAGTACTTC. This chain connects TRBV20-1 to TRBJ2-7; D gene ambiguous. Germline CDR1 reads DFQATT; CDR2 reads SNEGSKA (reference sequence). This CDR3 region has 10 residues. Trimming took 3 bases from V and 4 from J, leaving 4 bases between them.

This chain joins TRBV10-3 and TRBJ2-2; 7 nucleotides match TRBD1. J was trimmed by 0 bases and V by 3 bases; bases with no gene match: 4. This CDR3 is 16 amino acids long. Germline CDR1 is ENHRY and CDR2 is SYGVKD. CDR3 loop: CAISDRGQTNTGELFF. DNA for the CDR3: TGTGCCATCAGTGATAGGGGACAGACGAACACCGGGGAGCTGTTTTTT.

The J gene is TRBJ2-3, the V gene TRBV5-1; TRBD2 agrees at 8 bases. CDR1 SGHRS and CDR2 YFSETQ come from the germline V gene. CDR3 size: 15 residues. The V gene end was trimmed by 1 base and the J gene end by 6 bases; junction bases not matched to a gene: 7. CDR3 residues: CASSLFSGNLDTQYF. DNA for the CDR3: TGCGCCAGCAGCTTGTTTAGCGGGAATTTGGATACGCAGTATTTT. The full variable domain, rest sourced from reference TRBV5-1 and TRBJ2-3, is KAGVTQTPRYLIKTRGQQVTLSCSPISGHRSVSWYQQTPGQGLQFLFEYFSETQRNKGNFPGRFSGRQFSNSRSEMNVSTLELGDSALYLCASSLFSGNLDTQYFGPGTRLTVL.

This chain connects TRBV4-2 to TRBJ1-2; D is uncertain. From germline, CDR1 is LGHNA and CDR2 YNFKEQ. This CDR3 spans 13 amino acids. The V gene lost 4 bases and the J gene lost 3 bases, with 9 bases spanning the gap. The CDR3 DNA follows: TGTGCCAGCAGCCCCGGAGCCCACTATGGCTACACCTTC. It yields the protein CASSPGAHYGYTF.

The chain employs TRBV6-1 and TRBJ2-7, with D uncertain. The CDR3 length is 14 residues. Germline V gene data show CDR1 as MNHNS and CDR2 as SASEGT. V shed 3 bases and J shed 2 bases, with 11 bases lying between them. The CDR3 DNA is TGTGCCAGCAGTGATATCGTTTACCCCTACGAGCAGTACTTC. Its protein product is CASSDIVYPYEQYF.

The genes are TRBV5-1 and TRBJ2-2; 8 bases are a match to TRBD2. The trim removed 0 bases at V and 5 bases at J, leaving 12 bases unmatched. Germline assignment: CDR1 SGHRS and CDR2 YFSETQ. The CDR3 contains 18 residues. Written as DNA, the CDR3 is TGCGCCAGCAGCTTGGTGTCGGCTAGCGGGCGTATGACCGGGGAGCTGTTTTTT. Amino acid sequence: CASSLVSASGRMTGELFF.

The rearrangement joins TRBV7-9 to TRBJ2-1, with D unresolved. This CDR3 is built from 15 residues. Between the trimmed V and J ends, which lost 4 bases and 1 base, there was a span of 11 bases. Germline V gene data show CDR1 as SEHNR and CDR2 as FQNEAQ (reference sequence). CDR3 region: CASSSRGSSYNEQFF. CDR3 DNA: TGTGCCAGCAGCTCACGAGGCAGTTCCTACAATGAGCAGTTCTTC.

This clone occurred a few times. The chain joins TRBV6-5 to TRBJ1-1; D possibly corresponds to TRBD1 (6 bases). The CDR3 is 13 residues long. V was trimmed by 4 bases and J by 1 base, leaving 7 bases between them. Germline V lookup: CDR1 MNHEY, CDR2 SVGAGI. As DNA, the CDR3 is TGTGCCAGCAGTTGGGGGCAGAACACTGAAGCTTTCTTT. It yields the protein CASSWGQNTEAFF.

This rearrangement joins TRBV5-1 to TRBJ1-6, with 8 positions matching TRBD1. CDR1 and CDR2 (germline): SGHRS, YFSETQ. V was pared by 4 bases and J by 9 bases, with 6 bases of the junction left unmatched. CDR3 length equals 14 residues. The chain's CDR3 is CASSLTGGGSPLHF. The CDR3 DNA is TGCGCCAGCAGCCTAACAGGGGGTGGTTCACCCCTCCACTTT.

In its sample, this clone was seen a few times. V gene TRBV5-4 combines with J gene TRBJ2-1; TRBD2 aligns across 12 bases. Germline V lookup: CDR1 SGHNT, CDR2 YYREEE (reference sequence). CDR3 length: 16 amino acids. Trimming took 2 bases from V and 9 from J; bases not matched to a gene: 9. CDR3 nucleotides: TGTGCCAGCAGCTTTATGGCTAGCGGGAGGGCCGCTGAGCAGTTCTTC. Its protein is CASSFMASGRAAEQFF. Together with reference TRBV5-4 and TRBJ2-1, the CDR3 gives the full variable domain: ETGVTQSPTHLIKTRGQQVTLRCSSQSGHNTVSWYQQALGQGPQFIFQYYREEENGRGNFPPRFSGLQFPNYSSELNVNALELDDSALYLCASSFMASGRAAEQFFGPGTRLTVL.